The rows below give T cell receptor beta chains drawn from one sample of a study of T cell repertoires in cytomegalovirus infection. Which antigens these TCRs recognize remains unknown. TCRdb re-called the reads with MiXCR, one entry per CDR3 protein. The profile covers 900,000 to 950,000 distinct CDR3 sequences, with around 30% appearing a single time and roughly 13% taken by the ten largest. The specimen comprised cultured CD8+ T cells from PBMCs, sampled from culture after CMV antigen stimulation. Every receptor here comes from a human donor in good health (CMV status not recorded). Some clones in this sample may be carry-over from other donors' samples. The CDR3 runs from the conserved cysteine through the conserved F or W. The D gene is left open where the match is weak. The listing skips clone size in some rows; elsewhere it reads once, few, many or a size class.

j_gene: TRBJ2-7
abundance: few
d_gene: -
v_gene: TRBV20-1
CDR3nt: TGCAGTGCTAGAGATCTGACGGGGAGCTCCTACGAGCAGTACTTC
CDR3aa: CSARDLTGSSYEQYF

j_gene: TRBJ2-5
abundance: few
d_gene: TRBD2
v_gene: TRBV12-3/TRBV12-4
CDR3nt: TGTGCCAGCAGTTTAGGGCGGGGGGAGGCCCAGTACTTC
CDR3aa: CASSLGRGEAQYF

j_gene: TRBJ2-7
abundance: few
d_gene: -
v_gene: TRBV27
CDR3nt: TGTGCCAGCAGGTTGGGGAACAGGGTCGAGCAGTACTTC
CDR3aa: CASRLGNRVEQYF

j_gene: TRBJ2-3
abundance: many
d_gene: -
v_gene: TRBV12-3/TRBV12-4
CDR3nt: TGTGCCAGCAGCAATTCCGAAATAGCGGAGGGCACAGATACGCAGTATTTT
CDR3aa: CASSNSEIAEGTDTQYF

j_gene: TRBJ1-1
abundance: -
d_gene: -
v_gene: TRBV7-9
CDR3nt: TGTGCCAGCAGCTTCCCGGAGAGGGGTTGGGCTGAAGCTTTCTTT
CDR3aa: CASSFPERGWAEAFF

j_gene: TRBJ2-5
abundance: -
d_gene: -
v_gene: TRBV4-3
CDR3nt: TGCGCCAGCAGCCAATCCAGGGGTATGGAGACCCAGTACTTC
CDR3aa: CASSQSRGMETQYF

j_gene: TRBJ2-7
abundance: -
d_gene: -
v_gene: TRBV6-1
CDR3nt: TGTGCCAGCAGTGAACCCAGCGGGCTCCCCTACGAGCAGTACTTC
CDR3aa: CASSEPSGLPYEQYF

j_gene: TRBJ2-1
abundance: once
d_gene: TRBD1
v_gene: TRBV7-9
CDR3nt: TGTGCCAGCTGGAACAGGGGCCAGACCTACAATGAGCAGTTCTTC
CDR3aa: CASWNRGQTYNEQFF

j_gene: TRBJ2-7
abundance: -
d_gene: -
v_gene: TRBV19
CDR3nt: TGTGCCAGTAGTATCGGGACATGGTCCTACGAGCAGTACTTC
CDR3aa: CASSIGTWSYEQYF

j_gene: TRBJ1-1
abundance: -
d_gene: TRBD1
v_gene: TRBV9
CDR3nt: TGTGCCAGCAGCGTATCCCCTGGGACAGGGAACAACGAAGCTTTCTTT
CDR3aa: CASSVSPGTGNNEAFF

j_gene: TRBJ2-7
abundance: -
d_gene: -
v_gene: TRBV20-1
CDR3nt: TGCAGTGCCCAGAACGGCGGCTACGAGCAGTACTTC
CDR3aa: CSAQNGGYEQYF

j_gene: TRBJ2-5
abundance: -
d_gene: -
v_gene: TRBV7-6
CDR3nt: TGTGCCAGCGCCTTAGGGGGCGGGGCCTTTGGAGAGACCCAGTACTTC
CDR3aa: CASALGGGAFGETQYF

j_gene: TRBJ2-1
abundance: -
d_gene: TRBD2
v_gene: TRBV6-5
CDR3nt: TGTGCCAGCAGTGCCGAGCGGGGGATCTACAATGAGCAGTTCTTC
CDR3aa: CASSAERGIYNEQFF

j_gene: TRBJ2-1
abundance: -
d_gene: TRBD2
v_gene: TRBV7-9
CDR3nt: TGTGCCAGCAGCTTAGTCCCCCGGCGGGGGGGCCTTATCGATGAGCAGTTCTTC
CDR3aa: CASSLVPRRGGLIDEQFF

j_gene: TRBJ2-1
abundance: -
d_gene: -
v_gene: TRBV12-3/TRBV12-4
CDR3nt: TGTGCCAGCAGTTCGGGACCTCAGAGCAATTACAATGAGCAGTTCTTC
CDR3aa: CASSSGPQSNYNEQFF

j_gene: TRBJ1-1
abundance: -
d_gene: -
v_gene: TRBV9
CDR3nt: TGTGCCAGCAGCGCGGCAACAGGAAACACTGAAGCTTTCTTT
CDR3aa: CASSAATGNTEAFF

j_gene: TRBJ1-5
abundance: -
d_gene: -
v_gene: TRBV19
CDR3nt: TGTGTCAGTACGACGGGCGGATTAAGCAATCAGCCCCAGCATTTT
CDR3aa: CVSTTGGLSNQPQHF

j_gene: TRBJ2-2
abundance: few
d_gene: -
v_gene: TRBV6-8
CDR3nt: TGTGCCAGCAGTTACTCGTATGGGGGTGGAACCGGGGAGCTGTTTTTT
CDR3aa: CASSYSYGGGTGELFF

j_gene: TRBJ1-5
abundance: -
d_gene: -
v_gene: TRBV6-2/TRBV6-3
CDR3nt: TGTGCCACCAGTTTCGGGGCCCCAAATCAGCCCCAGCATTTT
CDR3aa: CATSFGAPNQPQHF

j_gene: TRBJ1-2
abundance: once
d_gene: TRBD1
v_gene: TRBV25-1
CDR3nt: TGTGCCAGCAGTGGCTCACTAATTACGACAGGGAATTATGGCTACACCTTC
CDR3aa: CASSGSLITTGNYGYTF

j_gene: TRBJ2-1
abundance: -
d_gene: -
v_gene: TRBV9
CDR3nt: TGTGCCAGCAGCGTACTCTTGAGCTCCTACAATGAGCAGTTCTTC
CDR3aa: CASSVLLSSYNEQFF

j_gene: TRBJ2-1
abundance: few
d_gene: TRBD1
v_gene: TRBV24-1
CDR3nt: TGTGCCACCAGTGATTCGGGACAGGGAATTTACAATGAGCAGTTCTTC
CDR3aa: CATSDSGQGIYNEQFF

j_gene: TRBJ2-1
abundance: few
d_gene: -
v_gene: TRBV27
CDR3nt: TGTGCCAGCAGTTTTGGAGCACAGCTATACAATGAGCAGTTCTTC
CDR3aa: CASSFGAQLYNEQFF

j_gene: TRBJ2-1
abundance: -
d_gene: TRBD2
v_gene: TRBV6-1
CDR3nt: TGTGCCAGCAGTCCGCTTCGGGGGGTCTACAATGAGCAGTTCTTC
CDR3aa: CASSPLRGVYNEQFF

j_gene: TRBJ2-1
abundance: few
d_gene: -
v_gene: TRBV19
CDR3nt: TGTGCCAGTAGTCTAGTCCCTGCCGGGAATGAGCAGTTCTTC
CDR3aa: CASSLVPAGNEQFF

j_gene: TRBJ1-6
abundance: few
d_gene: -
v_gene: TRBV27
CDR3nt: TGTGCCAGCAGTTTGAGGGGGTCCCTGAGCTCCTATAATTCACCCCCCCACTTT
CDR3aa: CASSLRGSLSSYNSPPHF

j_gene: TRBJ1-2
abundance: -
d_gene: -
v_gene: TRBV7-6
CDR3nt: TGTGCCAGCGGTGCGATAGAATTC
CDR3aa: CASGAIEF

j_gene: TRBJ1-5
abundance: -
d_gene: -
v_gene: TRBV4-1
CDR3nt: TGCGCCAGCAGTCAAAGACGGAACAATCAGCCCCAGCATTTT
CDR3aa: CASSQRRNNQPQHF

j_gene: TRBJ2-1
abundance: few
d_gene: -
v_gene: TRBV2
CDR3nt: TGTGCCAGCAGTCCCCCTGCGGGGAATGCCTACAATGAGCAGTTCTTC
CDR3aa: CASSPPAGNAYNEQFF

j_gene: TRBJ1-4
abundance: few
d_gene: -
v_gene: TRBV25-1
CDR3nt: TGTGCCAGCAGTGATAATGCAGGGCTTAATGAAAAACTGTTTTTT
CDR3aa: CASSDNAGLNEKLFF

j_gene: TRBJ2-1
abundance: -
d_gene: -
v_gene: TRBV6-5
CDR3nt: TGTGCCAGCAGTTGGCTAGGGGGGCGGATTGAGCAGTTCTTC
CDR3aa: CASSWLGGRIEQFF

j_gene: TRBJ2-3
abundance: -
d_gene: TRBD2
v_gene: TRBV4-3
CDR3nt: TGCGCCAGCAGCCAAGCGGGGGGATTTAGCACAGATACGCAGTATTTT
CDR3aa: CASSQAGGFSTDTQYF

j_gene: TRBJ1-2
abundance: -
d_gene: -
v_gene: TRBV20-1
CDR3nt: TGCAGTGCTAGAGATCTGGGCCTCTATGGCTACACCTTC
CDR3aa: CSARDLGLYGYTF

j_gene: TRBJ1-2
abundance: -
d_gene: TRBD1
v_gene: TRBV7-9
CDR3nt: TGTGCCAGCAGCTTCTCCCTGGACAGGGTTAACTATGGCTACACCTTC
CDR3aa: CASSFSLDRVNYGYTF

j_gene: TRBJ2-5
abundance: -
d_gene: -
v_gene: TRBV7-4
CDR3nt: TGTGCCAGCAGCTCGCCATCTGGAGGGAGAGAGACCCAGTACTTC
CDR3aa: CASSSPSGGRETQYF

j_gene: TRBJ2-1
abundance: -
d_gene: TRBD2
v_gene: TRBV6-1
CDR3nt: TGTGCCAGCAGAACGACACGGGGGGGCCTTTACAATGAGCAGTTCTTC
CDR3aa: CASRTTRGGLYNEQFF

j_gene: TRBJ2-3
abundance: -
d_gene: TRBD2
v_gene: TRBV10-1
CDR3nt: TGCGCCAGCAGTGATTACGGACTAGCGGGGTTCCCAGATACGCAGTATTTT
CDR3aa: CASSDYGLAGFPDTQYF

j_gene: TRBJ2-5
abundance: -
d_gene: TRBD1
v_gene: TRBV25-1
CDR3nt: TGTGCCAGCAGCAAATGGACAGGGGGCCCTCAAGAGACCCAGTACTTC
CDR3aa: CASSKWTGGPQETQYF

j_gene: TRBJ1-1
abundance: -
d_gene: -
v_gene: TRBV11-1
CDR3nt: TGTGCCAGCAGCCCTCGACGACAACTACCTGAAGCTTTCTTT
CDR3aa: CASSPRRQLPEAFF

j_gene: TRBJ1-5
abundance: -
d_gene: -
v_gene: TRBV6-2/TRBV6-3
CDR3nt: TGTGCCAGCACCACCATGGAATATAGCAATCAGCCCCAGCATTTT
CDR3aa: CASTTMEYSNQPQHF

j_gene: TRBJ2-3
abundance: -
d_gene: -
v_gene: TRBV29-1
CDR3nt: TGCAGCGTTGGGGGGGGGCCCGGAGATACGCAGTATTTT
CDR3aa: CSVGGGPGDTQYF

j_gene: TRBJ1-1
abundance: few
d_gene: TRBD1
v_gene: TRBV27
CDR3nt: TGTGCCAGCAGCACAGGGGCCCCCACTGAAGCTTTCTTT
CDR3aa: CASSTGAPTEAFF